Reported below is one T cell receptor beta chain. This entry belongs to a study of shared clonotypes between healthy human individuals. Naive CD8 cells, CD45RO-negative and positively selected for CCR7, excluded terminally differentiated effector memory CD45RA+ cells. Clones were sequenced by immunoSEQ multiplex PCR, and TCRdb holds only the in-frame ones, with some missing. The table has more than 2 million clones, 85% to 95% seen once. V was cut by 2 bases and J by 7 bases, with 9 bases left in between. This CDR3 spans 13 amino acids. CDR1 and CDR2 from the germline V gene are SGHDT and YYEEEE. The chain combines TRBV5-6 with TRBJ2-2; no reliable D call. This sequence was found in a man aged 18 to 29 in good health. What was sequenced was naive CD8+ T cells sorted from blood. As DNA, the CDR3 is TGTGCCAGCAGCTTCTCTGAGGTCGGGGAGCTGTTTTTT. This sequence encodes CASSFSEVGELFF.